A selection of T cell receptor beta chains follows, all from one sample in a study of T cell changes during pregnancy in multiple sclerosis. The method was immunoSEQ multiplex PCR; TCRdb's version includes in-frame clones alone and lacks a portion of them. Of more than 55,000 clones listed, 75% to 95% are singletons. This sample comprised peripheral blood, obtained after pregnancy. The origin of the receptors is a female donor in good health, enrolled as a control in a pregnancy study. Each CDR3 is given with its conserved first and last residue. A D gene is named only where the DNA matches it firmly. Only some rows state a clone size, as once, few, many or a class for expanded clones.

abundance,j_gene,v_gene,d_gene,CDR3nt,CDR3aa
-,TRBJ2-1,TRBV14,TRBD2,TGTGCCAGCAGCCAAGCTCCCGGGAGGTACTACAATGAGCAGTTCTTC,CASSQAPGRYYNEQFF
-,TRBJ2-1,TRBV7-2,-,TGTGCCAGCAGCACAGCTCACGGGGCCTACAATGAGCAGTTCTTC,CASSTAHGAYNEQFF
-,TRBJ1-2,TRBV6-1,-,TGTGCCACCCGTCGGGGGGGCTACACCTTC,CATRRGGYTF
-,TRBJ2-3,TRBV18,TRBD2,TGTGCCAGCTCATGGTTAGCGGGAGGTACAGATACGCAGTATTTT,CASSWLAGGTDTQYF
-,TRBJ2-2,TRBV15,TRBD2,TGTGCCACCAGCAGAGGATATCTGACTAGCGGGATCCTCACCGGGGAGCTGTTTTTT,CATSRGYLTSGILTGELFF
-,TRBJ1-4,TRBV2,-,TGTGCCAGCAGCCATACCAGGGGCAGGGCTAATGAAAAACTGTTTTTT,CASSHTRGRANEKLFF
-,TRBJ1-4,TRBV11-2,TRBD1,TGTGCCAGCAGCGCGCGGGGACAGGGGGTAACAACTAATGAAAAACTGTTTTTT,CASSARGQGVTTNEKLFF
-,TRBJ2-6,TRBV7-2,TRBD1,TGTGCCAGCAGCTACAGGGGGCTGGGGAGTTCTGGGGCCAACGTCCTGACTTTC,CASSYRGLGSSGANVLTF
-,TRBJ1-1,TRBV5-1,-,TGCGCCAGCAGCTCCCGTCCTGGAGGGTTCACTGAAGCTTTCTTT,CASSSRPGGFTEAFF
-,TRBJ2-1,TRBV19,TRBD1,TGTGCCAGTAGTATAGGGGGCAGGGGGATCAATGAGCAGTTCTTC,CASSIGGRGINEQFF
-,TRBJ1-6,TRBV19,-,TGTGCCAGTAGTCCGAGACAGATCGCTTATAATTCACCCCTCCACTTT,CASSPRQIAYNSPLHF
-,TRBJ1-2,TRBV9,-,TGTGCCAGCAGCTCGCCTACCTTTAACTATGGCTACACCTTC,CASSSPTFNYGYTF
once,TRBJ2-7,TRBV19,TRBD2,TGTGCCAGTAGTCCCGGGACTAGCGGCTCTTACGAGCAGTACTTC,CASSPGTSGSYEQYF
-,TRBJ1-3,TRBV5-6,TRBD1,TGTGCCAGCGGCGGGACAGGGGATGGTCGGGGGGGAAACACCATATATTTT,CASGGTGDGRGGNTIYF
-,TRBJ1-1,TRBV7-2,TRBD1,TGTGCCAGCAGCCGAACCGGGACAGGGGTTCAAGGCGCTGAAGCTTTCTTT,CASSRTGTGVQGAEAFF
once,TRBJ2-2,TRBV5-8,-,TGTGCCAGCAGAGTTATGAGGTCCGGGGAGCTGTTTTTT,CASRVMRSGELFF
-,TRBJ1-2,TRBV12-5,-,TGTGCTAGTGGTTTGCCGGGGGAGGAGAGGTATGGCTACACCTTC,CASGLPGEERYGYTF
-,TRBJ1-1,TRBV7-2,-,TGTGCCAGCAGCCGACAGCCGAACACTGAAGCTTTCTTT,CASSRQPNTEAFF
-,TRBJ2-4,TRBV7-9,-,TGTGCCAGCAGCGCATCCGGGACAAAAGCCAAAAACATTCAGTACTTC,CASSASGTKAKNIQYF
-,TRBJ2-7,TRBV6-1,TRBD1,TGTGCCAGCACGGTCGGGACAGCGATTTCCTACGAGCAGTACTTC,CASTVGTAISYEQYF
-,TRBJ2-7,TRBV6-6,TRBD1,TGTGCCAGCAGTCACAGGGGGCCCCACGAGCAGTACTTC,CASSHRGPHEQYF
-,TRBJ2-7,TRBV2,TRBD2,TGTGCCAGCAGTGATAGCGGGAGGGCCGGGTCGCAGTACTTC,CASSDSGRAGSQYF
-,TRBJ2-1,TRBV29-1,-,TGCAGCGTTGAAGAAGGGGCGCTCTACAATGAGCAGTTCTTC,CSVEEGALYNEQFF
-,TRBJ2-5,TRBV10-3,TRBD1,TGTGCCATCAGTGTCGCCCGGGACAGGGGTGCAAGGGAGACCCAGTACTTC,CAISVARDRGARETQYF
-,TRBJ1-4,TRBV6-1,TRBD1,TGTGCCAGCAGTGGATGGACAGGGGGAAACGAAAAACTGTTTTTT,CASSGWTGGNEKLFF
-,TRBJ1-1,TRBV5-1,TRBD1,TGCGCCAGCAGCTCCGGACAGGGGAACACTGAAGCTTTCTTT,CASSSGQGNTEAFF
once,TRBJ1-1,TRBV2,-,TGTGCCAGCAGTGAATGGTTACGAGATGAAGCTTTCTTT,CASSEWLRDEAFF
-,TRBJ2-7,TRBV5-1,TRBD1,TGCGCCAGCAGCTTAAACAGGGGTCCCTACGAGCAGTACTTC,CASSLNRGPYEQYF
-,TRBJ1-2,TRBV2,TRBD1,TGTGCCAGCACCAGAAACAGGGGGCCAGCCGGGGATGGCTACACCTTC,CASTRNRGPAGDGYTF
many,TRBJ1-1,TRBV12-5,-,TGTGCTAGTGGTTTGGTACCGGGAGGCACTGAAGCTTTCTTT,CASGLVPGGTEAFF
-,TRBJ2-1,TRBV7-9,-,TGTGCCAGCAGCTTAGAGACTAGTTACAATGAGCAGTTCTTC,CASSLETSYNEQFF
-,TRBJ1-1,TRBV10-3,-,TGTGCCATCAGTGAGTCGGGCGTTGGGGAAGCTTTCTTT,CAISESGVGEAFF
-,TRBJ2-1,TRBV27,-,TGTGCCAGCAGTTTAAGGGGAAATGAGCAGTTCTTC,CASSLRGNEQFF
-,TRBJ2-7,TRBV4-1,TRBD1,TGCGCCAGCAGCCTTACTGAACTCCGGGACAGGGCCTACGAGCAGTACTTC,CASSLTELRDRAYEQYF
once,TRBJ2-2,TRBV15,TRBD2,TGTGCCACCAGCAGAGCCCCCGGACTAGCGGGTAAAAACGCCGGGGAGCTGTTTTTT,CATSRAPGLAGKNAGELFF
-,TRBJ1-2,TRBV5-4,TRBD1,TGTGCCAGCAGCTTGGACCCCGGGACAGGGGGCGCCTATGGCTACACCTTC,CASSLDPGTGGAYGYTF
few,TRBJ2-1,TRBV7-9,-,TGTGCCAGCAGCTTAAGTTCACTTCCCACCTACAATGAGCAGTTCTTC,CASSLSSLPTYNEQFF
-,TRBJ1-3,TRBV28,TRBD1,TGTGCCAGCACCCAGGGGGCGCAGGGAAACACCATATATTTT,CASTQGAQGNTIYF
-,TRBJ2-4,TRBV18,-,TGTGCCAGCTCACCAGCGGTTTTGAGATTAGCCAAAAACATTCAGTACTTC,CASSPAVLRLAKNIQYF
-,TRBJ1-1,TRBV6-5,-,TGTGCCAGCAGTTTACAGGTGAACACTGAAGCTTTCTTT,CASSLQVNTEAFF
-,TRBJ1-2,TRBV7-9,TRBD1,TGTGCCAGCAGCAAGCAGGGGGTTGGCTATGGCTACACCTTC,CASSKQGVGYGYTF
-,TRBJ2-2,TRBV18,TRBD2,TGTGCCAGCTCACCACCGCCTAGCGGGGCTTCGAACACCGGGGAGCTGTTTTTT,CASSPPPSGASNTGELFF
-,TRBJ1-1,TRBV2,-,TGTGCCAGCAGCTACACTGAAGCTTTCTTT,CASSYTEAFF
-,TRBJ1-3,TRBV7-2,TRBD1,TGTGCCAGCAGCTACGGGACAGGGGGAAACACCATATATTTT,CASSYGTGGNTIYF
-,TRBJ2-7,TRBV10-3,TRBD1,TGTGCCATCAGGGGGGACGGACCGGGACAGGGGGACGAGCAGTACTTC,CAIRGDGPGQGDEQYF
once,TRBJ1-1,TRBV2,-,TGTGCCAGCAGTGAGGCAGGAGGGAACACTGAAGCTTTCTTT,CASSEAGGNTEAFF
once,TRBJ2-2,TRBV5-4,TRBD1,TGTGCCAGCAGCTTCGAAAACCCTACAGGGGGCCGGCTGTTTTTT,CASSFENPTGGRLFF
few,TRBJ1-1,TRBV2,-,TGTGCCAGCAGGAGAGCTTGGGTCCCTAGAAGTGAAGCTTTCTTT,CASRRAWVPRSEAFF